These T cell receptor beta chains were read from a single sample in a study of blood T cell repertoires in COVID-19. Generated by immunoSEQ multiplex PCR, the TCRdb table keeps only in-frame clones and is missing some. The data contain some 250,000 clones, around 82% of them singletons. Material for sequencing was peripheral blood. These TCRs come from a man aged 40-49 years with active or convalescent COVID-19. Each CDR3 is given with its conserved first and last residue. A D gene is named only where the DNA matches it firmly. Only part of the rows carry a size: once, few, many, or a class if the clone is expanded.

DNA	CDR3	size	J	D	V
TGTGCCAGCAGCCAAGACAAGAACCCGGGAGAGAACACTGAAGCTTTCTTT	CASSQDKNPGENTEAFF	.	TRBJ1-1	.	TRBV3-1/TRBV3-2
TGTGCTAGTGGTTTGGAGGGGACTAATGAAAAACTGTTTTTT	CASGLEGTNEKLFF	.	TRBJ1-4	.	TRBV12-5
TGTGCTAGTGGTTTGGTACTCCAGGACAGGGGGAGAACCGGGGAGCTGTTTTTT	CASGLVLQDRGRTGELFF	.	TRBJ2-2	TRBD1	TRBV12-5
TGCAGCGTTGAAGGACTAGCGGGATCCTTGGGAGAGACCCAGTACTTC	CSVEGLAGSLGETQYF	.	TRBJ2-5	TRBD2	TRBV29-1
TGTGCCAGCAGCTTAGAGCTGGGACAGGGGGCGGCTGGCTACACCTTC	CASSLELGQGAAGYTF	.	TRBJ1-2	TRBD1	TRBV7-2
TGTGCCAGCAGTTCTATCCCCCACCCCGATCGACCGGGACACGGAGAAAAACTGTTTTTT	CASSSIPHPDRPGHGEKLFF	.	TRBJ1-4	.	TRBV27
TGTGCCAGCAGCTTGGATTTCGGGGTTGGAGCTTTCTTT	CASSLDFGVGAFF	.	TRBJ1-1	.	TRBV5-4
TGTGCCAGTAGTATTGTAGCGGGAGGAGAGTTTAGTGGCGGGGAGCTGTTTTTT	CASSIVAGGEFSGGELFF	once	TRBJ2-2	TRBD2	TRBV19
TGCGCCAGCAGCCAAGAAGAAAGGGGGCCCTACAATGAGCAGTTCTTC	CASSQEERGPYNEQFF	.	TRBJ2-1	TRBD1	TRBV4-3
TGTGCCATCGGAGGACAGGGACAAGGGGAGCAGTACTTC	CAIGGQGQGEQYF	.	TRBJ2-7	TRBD1	TRBV10-3
TGTGCCAGCAGCCCTCGGTACAATGAGCAGTTCTTC	CASSPRYNEQFF	.	TRBJ2-1	.	TRBV7-9
TGTGCCAGCAGCCGTACGACAGGGTACAATGAGCAGTTCTTC	CASSRTTGYNEQFF	.	TRBJ2-1	TRBD1	TRBV14
TGTGCCATCAGTGATCAGGGAGGTCAGCCCCAGCATTTT	CAISDQGGQPQHF	.	TRBJ1-5	.	TRBV10-3